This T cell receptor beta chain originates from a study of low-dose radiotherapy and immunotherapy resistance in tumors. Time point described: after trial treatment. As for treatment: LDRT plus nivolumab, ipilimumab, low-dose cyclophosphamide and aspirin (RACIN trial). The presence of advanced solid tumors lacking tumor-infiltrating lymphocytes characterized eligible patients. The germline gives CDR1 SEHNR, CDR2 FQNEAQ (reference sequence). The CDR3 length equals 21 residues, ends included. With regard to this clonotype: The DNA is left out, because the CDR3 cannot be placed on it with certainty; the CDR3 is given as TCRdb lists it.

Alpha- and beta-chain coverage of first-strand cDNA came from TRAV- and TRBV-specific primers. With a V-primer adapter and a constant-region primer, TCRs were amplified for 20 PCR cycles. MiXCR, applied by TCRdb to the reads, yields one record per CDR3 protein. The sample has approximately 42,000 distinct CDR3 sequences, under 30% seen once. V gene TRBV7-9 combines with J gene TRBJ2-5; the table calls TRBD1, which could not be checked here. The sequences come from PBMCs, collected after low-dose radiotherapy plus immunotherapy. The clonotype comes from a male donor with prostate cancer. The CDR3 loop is CASSRTEFNEKLFFGSGPQYF.